This TCR beta chain is from a study of PD-1 blockade in classical Hodgkin lymphoma (dated by TCRdb to between 2020 and 2021). Background for the entire study: Nivolumab dosing was 3 mg/kg intravenously every 2 weeks, continuing until either disease progression or unacceptable toxicity. To define a peripheral blood immune signature of response to PD-1 blockade in classical Hodgkin lymphoma, the study combined TCR beta sequencing with CyTOF.

The Qiagen DNeasy kit was used to extract genomic DNA both from unsorted PBMCs and from the negatively selected CD4+ and CD8+ fractions. Amplification of TCR beta CDR3 regions was done by immunoSEQ multiplex PCR with primers that anneal to V and J segments. A synthetic immune receptor repertoire was used to minimize amplification bias, and any remaining bias was removed computationally after sequencing. The authors processed their data as follows. Custom Python scripts were used to quantify repertoire diversity as the Shannon entropy index. Unsorted, CD4+ and CD8+ repertoires were analyzed separately, except in combined analyses where CD4+ and CD8+ sequences were merged in silico. Clonal expansion was defined as a frequency increase of at least 2-fold after treatment compared with C1D1, and clones undetected at baseline were assigned a pseudocount of 0.5. Singleton clones were defined as clones with 0 or 1 copy at C1D1, and non-singleton clones were defined as clones with 2 or more copies. Clones expanded in unsorted samples were annotated as CD4+, CD8+ or unknown by matching protein sequences in sorted samples from the same patient. Wilcoxon tests on paired samples were used to test changes in diversity from C1D1 to C4D1. Held by TCRdb, this immuneACCESS table contains in-frame sequences only and omits some clones. Under half of the omission traces to an unresolved V gene where checked; the cause of the rest is unknown. For V, J and clone size, that table is used; D and trimming come from the DNA. This sample comprises 99,000 or so clones, more than 70% of them detected only once. The ten top clones hold roughly 19% of the sample.

The time point label, read with the paper, signifies: cycle 4 day 1 (C4D1), after less than 7 weeks of nivolumab. All trial patients had relapsed after autologous stem cell transplantation, with cohorts A, B and C differing in prior brentuximab vedotin exposure. The trial cohort comprised roughly 50 patients with relapsed/refractory classical Hodgkin lymphoma whose best overall responses were complete response, partial response or progressive disease. Single-agent nivolumab was administered to trial patients in the multi-cohort phase II CheckMate 205 trial. Best overall response was determined by an independent review committee according to the 2007 International Working Group response criteria. Trial PBMCs were collected immediately before nivolumab initiation (C1D1) and during therapy at cycle 2 day 1 and cycle 4 day 1. Peripheral blood was collected in 8 mL Vacutainer Cell Preparation Tubes, from which PBMCs were isolated by centrifugation and then cryopreserved.

What the work shows at the level of the full study, not this receptor alone: The study was limited to a single clinical trial cohort, and causes of repertoire differences, possibly disease activity or prior therapy, remained undefined. Baseline TCR diversity was reported as lower in newly diagnosed patients than in healthy donors, and lower still in relapsed/refractory patients. Trial patients achieving complete response had baseline diversity similar to newly diagnosed patients, whereas partial responders and progressors had significantly lower diversity. By C4D1, a significant rise was seen in CD4+ TCR diversity but not in CD8+ TCR diversity (p=0.0027 vs p=0.16), and the rise was most apparent among complete responders (p=0.02). Patients starting nivolumab less than 1 year after ASCT had lower diversity and were excluded from later analyses to avoid confounding by immune reconstitution.

Remarks on this clone: The antigen it recognizes is unknown. No base-level quality is on record; no much larger clone is a single base apart.

The CDR3 sequence holds 16 residues, the cysteine and phenylalanine included. Only the CDR3 DNA stays, 48 bases, in frame from base 1. According to the germline V gene, CDR1 reads KGHSH and CDR2 reads LQKENI. V trim: 3 bases; J trim: 0 bases; unmatched bases: 5. The chain employs TRBV18 and TRBJ2-3, with 8 bases in between that match TRBD2. The specimen was peripheral blood mononuclear cells (PBMCs), collected before the fourth cycle of nivolumab. This TCR was recovered from a human donor with classical Hodgkin lymphoma. The DNA reads TGTGCCAGCTCACCTTCGGGGGGGACTAGCACAGATACGCAGTATTTT. Its product reads: CASSPSGGTSTDTQYF.